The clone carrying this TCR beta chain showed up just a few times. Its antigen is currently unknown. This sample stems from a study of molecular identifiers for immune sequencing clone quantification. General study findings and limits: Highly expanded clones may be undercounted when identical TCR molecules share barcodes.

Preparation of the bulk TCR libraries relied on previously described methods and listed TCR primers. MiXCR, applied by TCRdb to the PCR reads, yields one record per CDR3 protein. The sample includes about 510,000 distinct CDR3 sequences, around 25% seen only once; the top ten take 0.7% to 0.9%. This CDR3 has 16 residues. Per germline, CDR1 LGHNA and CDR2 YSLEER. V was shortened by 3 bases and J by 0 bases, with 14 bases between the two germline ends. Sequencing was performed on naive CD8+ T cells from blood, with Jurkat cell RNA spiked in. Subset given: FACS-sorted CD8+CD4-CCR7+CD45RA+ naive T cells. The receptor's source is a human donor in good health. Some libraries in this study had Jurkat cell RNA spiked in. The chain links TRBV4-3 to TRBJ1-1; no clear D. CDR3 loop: CASSQGFAPMNTEAFF. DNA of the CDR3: TGCGCCAGCAGCCAGGGGTTTGCGCCCATGAACACTGAAGCTTTCTTT.